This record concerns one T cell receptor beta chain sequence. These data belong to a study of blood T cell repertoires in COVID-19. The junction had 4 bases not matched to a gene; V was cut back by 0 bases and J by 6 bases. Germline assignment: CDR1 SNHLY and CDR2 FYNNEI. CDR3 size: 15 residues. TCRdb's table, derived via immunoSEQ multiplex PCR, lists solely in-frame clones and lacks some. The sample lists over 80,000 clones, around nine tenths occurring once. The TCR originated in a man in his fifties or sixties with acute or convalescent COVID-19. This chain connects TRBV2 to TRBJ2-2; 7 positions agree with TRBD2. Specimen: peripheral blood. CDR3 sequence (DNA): TGTGCCAGCAGTGAAGCGGGGGGGTCCGCCGGGGAGCTGTTTTTT. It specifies CASSEAGGSAGELFF.